Reported below is one TCR beta chain. This entry belongs to a study of control samples from healthy donors and cancer patients. The data were produced by immunoSEQ multiplex PCR, yet TCRdb's version contains in-frame clones alone and is incomplete. The table lists 140,000 to 150,000 clones, roughly 89% of them singletons. This clonotype originated in a man aged 30-40 years in good health. The material sequenced was blood.

CDR3 in amino acids: CASPVAYEQYF. The CDR3 region has the DNA TGTGCCAGCCCGGTGGCTTACGAGCAGTACTTC. The chain couples TRBV21-1 to TRBJ2-7. TRBV21-1 counts as a pseudogene. The CDR3 is 11 residues long.